The 16 T cell receptor beta chains below were found in one sample sequenced in a study of beta chain features in type 1 diabetes. The study reverse transcribed the entire isolated RNA, so it sequenced expressed TCRB transcripts. The method was immunoSEQ multiplex PCR; TCRdb's version includes in-frame clones alone and lacks a portion of them. Among some 400,000 clones listed, over 12% were seen once. Sample: naive CD4+ T cells from blood. These receptors came from a woman aged 18 to 35 in good health.

The rearrangement joins TRBV4-1 to TRBJ2-5; 10 bases map to TRBD1. After removal of 0 bases from V and 5 bases from J, the junction contained 6 bases not matched to a gene. Germline V gives CDR1 MGHRA, CDR2 YSYEKL. CDR3 length: 16 amino acids. The CDR3 loop reads CASSQDRDRGRETQYF. CDR3 coding DNA: TGCGCCAGCAGCCAAGATCGAGACAGGGGGCGGGAGACCCAGTACTTC.

This clone was detected a few times. This chain connects TRBV29-1 to TRBJ1-5, with TRBD1 as a possible D gene (6 bases). The V gene lost 2 bases and the J gene lost 6 bases, with 11 bases spanning the gap. Germline V gene data show CDR1 as SQVTM and CDR2 as ANQGSEA. The CDR3 consists of 13 residues. CDR3 sequence: CSVEPGVGQPQHF. The DNA for the CDR3 is TGCAGCGTTGAACCAGGGGTCGGTCAGCCCCAGCATTTT.

The rearrangement joins TRBV30 to TRBJ2-1; D is perhaps TRBD2 (7 bases). V was cut by 0 bases and J by 8 bases, with 14 bases left in between. CDR3 length equals 14 residues. Looked up from germline, CDR1 is GTSNPN and CDR2 is SVGIG (reference sequence). The CDR3 protein is CAWSVLRGRDEQFF. CDR3 in DNA: TGTGCCTGGAGTGTACTAAGGGGGAGGGATGAGCAGTTCTTC.

J is TRBJ2-6 and V is TRBV7-3, with D possibly matching TRBD1 (6 bases). V was cut by 6 bases and J by 1 base, with 28 bases left in between. The CDR3 has 21 residues. CDR1 and CDR2 from the germline V gene are SGHTA and FQGTGA. The CDR3 sequence: CASRLGPIQGSEPSGANVLTF. The CDR3 DNA is TGTGCCAGCAGGCTTGGGCCGATACAGGGATCGGAACCTTCTGGGGCCAACGTCCTGACTTTC.

Only a few counts were recorded for this clone. This chain links TRBV12-5 with TRBJ2-1, with 9 bases matching TRBD2. The CDR3 runs to 14 residues. Germline CDR1 is LGHNT and CDR2 is FRNRAP. The J segment lost 6 bases and the V segment lost 7 bases, leaving 7 bases of the junction unmatched. The CDR3 sequence is CASEIAGDSNEQFF. The CDR3 nucleotides are TGTGCTAGTGAAATAGCGGGGGACTCCAATGAGCAGTTCTTC.

CDR3 in DNA: TGTGCCAGCAGCAAGGGACTAGCGGGAGCTTCGGGATACAATGAGCAGTTCTTC. Its protein is CASSKGLAGASGYNEQFF. This chain uses TRBV7-2 with TRBJ2-1; 14 bases are shared with TRBD2. The CDR3 has 18 residues. Per germline, CDR1 SGHTA and CDR2 FQGNSA. Losses at the gene ends were 5 bases for V and 4 bases for J; bases not matched to a gene: 10.

A few counts support this clone. In DNA, the CDR3 is TGTGCCAGTAGTCCGGGACTAGCAAATGAGCAGTTCTTC. It is translated as CASSPGLANEQFF. V usage is TRBV19 and J usage is TRBJ2-1, with 9 positions matching TRBD2. V shed 5 bases and J 7 bases; nucleotides not matched to a gene: 3. The CDR3 is made up of 13 amino acids. Germline CDR1 is LNHDA and CDR2 is SQIVND (reference sequence).

There are a few counts of this clone. The chain combines TRBV5-1 with TRBJ2-7; D not certain. This CDR3 has 13 residues. Germline loops: CDR1 SGHRS, CDR2 YFSETQ. The V gene lost 1 base and the J gene lost 4 bases, with 9 bases spanning the gap. CDR3 sequence: CASSLSQAYEQYF. The CDR3 DNA reads TGCGCCAGCAGCTTGTCCCAAGCGTACGAGCAGTACTTC.

The CDR3 sequence is CAISESIGQGNNNQPQHF. The DNA for the CDR3 is TGTGCCATCAGTGAGTCGATCGGCCAGGGCAATAACAATCAGCCCCAGCATTTT. V usage is TRBV10-3 and J usage is TRBJ1-5; the D gene is possibly TRBD1 (5 bases). Germline CDR1 reads ENHRY; CDR2 reads SYGVKD. This CDR3 region has 18 residues. The V end lost 0 bases, the J end lost 3 bases, and 18 bases lay between the germline ends.

This clone showed up just a few times. The chain employs TRBV5-1 and TRBJ2-4; D not certain. The CDR3 is 16 residues long. Looked up from germline, CDR1 is SGHRS and CDR2 is YFSETQ. Trimming pared 0 bases from V and 0 bases from J, leaving 10 bases between. In DNA, the CDR3 is TGCGCCAGCAGCTTGGTGGGCACCTTAGCCAAAAACATTCAGTACTTC. Encoded protein: CASSLVGTLAKNIQYF.

CDR3: CASKRVGQPQHF. The CDR3, as DNA: TGTGCCAGCAAACGGGTTGGTCAGCCCCAGCATTTT. This chain connects TRBV2 to TRBJ1-5; no firm D call. Germline CDR1 is SNHLY and CDR2 is FYNNEI. Trimming took 7 bases from V and 6 from J, leaving 10 bases between them. The CDR3 extends over 12 amino acids.

This clone was detected only a few times. The chain employs TRBV5-1 and TRBJ2-5, with 9 positions matching TRBD1. Per germline, CDR1 SGHRS and CDR2 YFSETQ. V was pared by 4 bases and J by 7 bases, with 11 bases of the junction left unmatched. The CDR3 covers 15 residues. This chain's CDR3 is CASSQRTGEAGTQYF. DNA for the CDR3: TGCGCCAGCAGCCAGCGGACAGGGGAGGCTGGGACCCAGTACTTC.

This clone appeared a few times. The chain couples TRBV30 to TRBJ2-3; D not certain. The V gene's germline CDR1 is GTSNPN and CDR2 SVGIG (reference sequence). This CDR3 is 14 amino acids long. Deletions cut 0 bases from V and 1 base from J, with 8 bases between. CDR3 amino acids: CAWSVGPRTDTQYF. CDR3 nucleotides: TGTGCCTGGAGTGTTGGGCCCCGCACAGATACGCAGTATTTT.

V usage is TRBV30 and J usage is TRBJ2-5; 12 positions match TRBD2. Germline V CDR1 and CDR2: GTSNPN, SVGIG (reference sequence). The CDR3 runs 16 residues. V lost 1 base to trimming and J lost 5 bases; unmatched junction nucleotides: 8. The CDR3 loop is CAWSEASGRAGETQYF. As DNA, the CDR3 is TGTGCCTGGAGTGAGGCTAGCGGGAGGGCAGGGGAGACCCAGTACTTC.

This clone was seen a few times. The V gene is TRBV28, the J gene TRBJ2-7, with 7 bases that match TRBD1. In germline, CDR1 is MDHEN, CDR2 SYDVKM. Unmatched junction bases numbered 7, after V lost 3 bases and J lost 2 bases. The CDR3 covers 15 residues. The CDR3: CASSLQRGRPYEQYF. In nucleotides, the CDR3 is TGTGCCAGCAGTTTGCAAAGGGGGCGCCCCTACGAGCAGTACTTC. The variable domain in full, completed from reference TRBV28 and TRBJ2-7, reads DVKVTQSSRYLVKRTGEKVFLECVQDMDHENMFWYRQDPGLGLRLIYFSYDVKMKEKGDIPEGYSVSREKKERFSLILESASTNQTSMYLCASSLQRGRPYEQYFGPGTRLTVT.

This clone occurred a few times. The rearrangement links TRBV7-9 to TRBJ2-7, with 8 bases identical to TRBD2. The CDR3 is 18 residues long. Germline V gives CDR1 SEHNR, CDR2 FQNEAQ (reference sequence). Trimming cost V 3 bases and J 3 bases; bases outside gene matches: 16. This chain's CDR3 is CASSFFIDPQRESYEQYF. Written as DNA, the CDR3 is TGTGCCAGCAGCTTTTTCATCGACCCACAGCGGGAGAGCTACGAGCAGTACTTC.